These 10 T cell receptor beta chains came from one sample sequenced in a study of blood T cell repertoires in COVID-19. Data came from immunoSEQ multiplex PCR; TCRdb stores just in-frame clones and leaves some out. The sample consists of roughly 300,000 clones, more than 75% of them appearing once. Source material: peripheral blood. The receptor source for this set is a woman aged 45-65 years who had recovered from COVID-19.

This clone was seen a few times. V and J are TRBV27 and TRBJ1-2; 7 bases agree with TRBD1. This CDR3 contains 16 residues. The germline CDR1 and CDR2 sequences are MNHEY and SMNVEV (reference sequence). V lost 1 base to trimming and J lost 2 bases; unmatched junction nucleotides: 7. The CDR3 protein is CASSLWYRGANYGYTF. As DNA, the CDR3 is TGTGCCAGCAGTTTATGGTACAGGGGAGCGAACTATGGCTACACCTTC.

The chain uses TRBV3-1 (or the pseudogene TRBV3-2) and TRBJ1-6, with TRBD1 as a possible D gene (6 bases). The germline V gene has CDR1 LGHDT and CDR2 YNNKEL (reference sequence). The CDR3 has 15 residues. Trimming took off 4 bases at V and 7 bases at J, with 14 bases between the two ends. CDR3 sequence reads: CASSPGRGVNSPLHF. The CDR3 nucleotides are TGTGCCAGCAGCCCCGGCAGGGGAGTGAATTCACCCCTCCACTTT.

The gene calls are TRBV3-1 (or the pseudogene TRBV3-2) and TRBJ1-3; no reliable D call. The germline CDR1 and CDR2 sequences are LGHDT and YNNKEL (reference sequence). CDR3 length: 14 amino acids. V lost 1 base and J 5 bases, leaving 9 bases between the germline ends. The CDR3 loop is CASSQGYQRNTIYF. In nucleotides, the CDR3 is TGTGCCAGCAGCCAAGGGTACCAGAGAAACACCATATATTTT.

The V call is TRBV6-5, the J call TRBJ1-4, with D tentatively TRBD1 (5 bases). Germline V gene lookup returns CDR1 MNHEY and CDR2 SVGAGI. The CDR3 consists of 14 residues. Trimming pared 5 bases from V and 7 bases from J, leaving 14 bases between. Here the CDR3 DNA reads TGTGCCAGCAGTCCAGGGTTCGGGCGTGAAAAACTGTTTTTT. It encodes CASSPGFGREKLFF.

This chain connects TRBV6-5 to TRBJ1-4; 8 bases line up with TRBD1. The CDR3 has 14 amino acids. J gave up 15 bases and V 6 bases, and 15 bases lay outside the gene matches. Germline lookup yields CDR1 MNHEY and CDR2 SVGAGI. CDR3 in DNA: TGTGCCAGCAGAATAGACAGGGGCAGGAGTAAGTTGTTTTTT. Protein sequence: CASRIDRGRSKLFF.

The gene calls are TRBV28 and TRBJ1-4, with TRBD1 matching over 7 bases. Germline V lookup: CDR1 MDHEN, CDR2 SYDVKM. The CDR3 is made up of 14 amino acids. V trimming: 11 bases; J trimming: 10 bases; junction bases outside the gene matches: 16. The CDR3 nucleotides are TGTGCCGCTAAGGTCGGGACAGAAGGCGGAAAACTGTTTTTT. The encoded protein is CAAKVGTEGGKLFF. Using reference TRBV28 and TRBJ1-4 for the parts outside the CDR3, the full variable domain is DVKVTQSSRYLVKRTGEKVFLECVQDMDHENMFWYRQDPGLGLRLIYFSYDVKMKEKGDIPEGYSVSREKKERFSLILESASTNQTSMYLCAAKVGTEGGKLFFGSGTQLSVL.

The CDR3 loop reads CASSLQGIYNEQFF. The CDR3 coding sequence is TGTGCCAGCAGCTTGCAGGGGATATACAATGAGCAGTTCTTC. This chain connects TRBV7-2 to TRBJ2-1; D may be TRBD1 (6 bases). Germline V gene data show CDR1 as SGHTA and CDR2 as FQGNSA. This CDR3 has 14 residues. Trimming shortened V by 3 bases and J by 4 bases, and 10 bases separated the two germline ends.

The chain is built from TRBV30 and TRBJ2-5, with 10 bases aligning to TRBD1. The CDR3 is 19 residues long. Germline CDR1 reads GTSNPN; CDR2 reads SVGIG (reference sequence). The V segment lost 5 bases and the J segment 5 bases; nucleotides outside the gene matches: 23. The CDR3 loop reads CAWGKKGQGFLIGRETQYF. The CDR3 nucleotides are TGTGCCTGGGGTAAAAAGGGACAGGGGTTCTTGATCGGACGGGAGACCCAGTACTTC. The variable domain in full, with the rest retrieved from reference TRBV30 and TRBJ2-5, is SQTIHQWPATLVQPVGSPLSLECTVEGTSNPNLYWYRQAAGRGLQLLFYSVGIGQISSEVPQNLSASRPQDRQFILSSKKLLLSDSGFYLCAWGKKGQGFLIGRETQYFGPGTRLLVL.

This clone was recorded only once. The rearrangement links TRBV7-8 to TRBJ2-5; 9 positions agree with TRBD2. The CDR3 extends over 13 amino acids. With 6 bases clipped from V and 3 bases from J, the junction kept 2 bases outside the gene matches. Germline lookup yields CDR1 SGHVS and CDR2 FQNEAQ. CDR3 coding DNA: TGTGCCAGCAGGACTAGCGGAAAAGAGACCCAGTACTTC. Amino acids: CASRTSGKETQYF.

The chain uses TRBV2 and TRBJ1-2; no reliable D call. V lost 8 bases and J 4 bases, leaving 14 bases between the germline ends. The CDR3 is made up of 13 amino acids. Germline values: CDR1 SNHLY, CDR2 FYNNEI. The DNA of the CDR3 is TGTGCCAGCCACGGGCAGCGGCTCTATGGCTACACCTTC. Its protein is CASHGQRLYGYTF. The complete variable domain, with remaining parts taken from reference TRBV2 and TRBJ1-2, reads EPEVTQTPSHQVTQMGQEVILRCVPISNHLYFYWYRQILGQKVEFLVSFYNNEISEKSEIFDDQFSVERPDGSNFTLKIRSTKLEDSAMYFCASHGQRLYGYTFGSGTRLTVV.